These T cell receptor beta chains were read from a single sample in a study of blood T cell repertoires in COVID-19. Repertoires were generated with immunoSEQ multiplex PCR, while TCRdb's copy carries only in-frame clones and drops some. The sample lists about 200,000 clones; about 90% were seen once. The sample was peripheral blood. Source of these receptors: a man between 18 and 29 years old with active or convalescent COVID-19. Each CDR3 is given without its conserved first and last residue. The order of the fields is D gene, J gene, V gene, CDR3 protein. D genes are given only for firm matches.

>TRBD1|TRBJ1-1|TRBV7-9
ASSLIGRGKLPEAF
>TRBD1|TRBJ1-1|TRBV6-5
ASSRQGAAEAF
>.|TRBJ1-1|TRBV19
ASSIVGVGNTEAF
>TRBD1|TRBJ1-1|TRBV5-6
ASSFGTGGIRNTEAF
>.|TRBJ2-2|TRBV6-2/TRBV6-3
ASSPARGGTGELF
>.|TRBJ1-2|TRBV18
ASSPPDRYNYGYT
>TRBD1|TRBJ2-1|TRBV7-2
ASSLATGQGKF
>.|TRBJ1-1|TRBV12-3/TRBV12-4
ASSFRGLVAF
>TRBD1|TRBJ2-2|TRBV4-1
ASSSSPQGAISGNTGELF
>.|TRBJ2-7|TRBV7-3
ASNLPTALVGEQY
>TRBD2|TRBJ2-7|TRBV29-1
SVGGGTSGIQDEQY
>.|TRBJ1-5|TRBV19
ASRDSGLDSNQPQH
>TRBD1|TRBJ1-5|TRBV24-1
ATRLDRFRSQPQH
>TRBD1|TRBJ2-1|TRBV3-1/TRBV3-2
ASSLDRGSGEQF
>.|TRBJ1-1|TRBV12-3/TRBV12-4
ASSFRRTEAF
>TRBD1|TRBJ1-1|TRBV5-4
ASSFQGQANTEAF
>.|TRBJ2-6|TRBV19
ASSITGGTSGANVLT
>TRBD1|TRBJ2-1|TRBV18
ASSPGTDLNEQF
>.|TRBJ2-1|TRBV19
ASSSRIYNEQF
>TRBD2|TRBJ2-1|TRBV4-2
ASSRSGGYNEQF
>TRBD2|TRBJ2-7|TRBV6-1
ASSEDLEREVDEQY
>.|TRBJ1-1|TRBV12-3/TRBV12-4
ASSPRSNTEAF
>TRBD2|TRBJ2-1|TRBV6-6
ASSPGLAGYYNEQF
>TRBD1|TRBJ1-2|TRBV30
AWSVDRGAYGYT
>.|TRBJ2-7|TRBV7-9
ASSTGAPGEQY
>.|TRBJ2-7|TRBV5-6
ASSAGVTGVEWQY
>TRBD2|TRBJ2-3|TRBV7-8
ASSLVLAGGRDTQY
>TRBD1|TRBJ2-7|TRBV7-9
ASSQNWGQGSHEQY
>TRBD1|TRBJ1-3|TRBV6-1
ASSGPVRGPGNTIY
>TRBD2|TRBJ2-1|TRBV6-6
ASSPARLAGGSYNEQF
>TRBD2|TRBJ2-1|TRBV6-2/TRBV6-3
ASSNPGLAGGQQF
>TRBD2|TRBJ2-7|TRBV2
ASSLAGGSYEQY
>TRBD1|TRBJ1-1|TRBV29-1
SVETGGLEAF